This T cell receptor beta chain was observed in a study of a mutant IDH1 vaccine in newly diagnosed glioma. Study summary: Therapy received beforehand was radiotherapy, temozolomide, or both, with most patients given both. Week 35 was assigned to visit V12, and week 47 was assigned to visit V13.

TCRdb's copy holds only in-frame clones and misses some; the assay was immunoSEQ multiplex PCR. This table holds 35,000 to 50,000 clones, around 92% found once. This clone appeared once. The antigen remains undetermined. Sample time point: week 35, safety follow-up. Mutant IDH1 20-mer peptide, at 300 ug, made up each vaccine dose, with topical imiquimod. The germline V and J ends were trimmed by 4 bases and 3 bases, with 17 bases remaining between them. Germline lookup yields CDR1 MNHNY and CDR2 SVGAGI (reference sequence). The CDR3 extends over 16 amino acids. This receptor was taken from a man between 45 and 60 years old with glioma. This rearrangement joins TRBV6-6 to TRBJ2-3; possibly TRBD1 or TRBD2 for D (6 bases each). This sample comprised PBMCs, obtained from a glioma patient whose treatment included an IDH1 peptide vaccine. This CDR3 reads CASSSQTRGGTDTQYF. In DNA form, the CDR3 reads TGTGCCAGCAGTTCCCAGACTAGAGGGGGAACAGATACGCAGTATTTT.